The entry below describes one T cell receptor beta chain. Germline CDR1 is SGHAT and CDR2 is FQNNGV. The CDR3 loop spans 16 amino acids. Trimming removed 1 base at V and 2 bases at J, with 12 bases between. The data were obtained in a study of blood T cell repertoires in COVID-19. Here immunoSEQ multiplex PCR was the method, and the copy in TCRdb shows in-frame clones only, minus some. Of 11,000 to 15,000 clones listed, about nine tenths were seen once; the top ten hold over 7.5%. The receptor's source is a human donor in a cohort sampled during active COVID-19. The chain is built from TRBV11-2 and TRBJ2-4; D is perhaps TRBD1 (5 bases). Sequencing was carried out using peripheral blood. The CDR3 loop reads CASSLVRAGSKNIQYF. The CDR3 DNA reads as TGTGCCAGCAGCTTAGTCAGGGCTGGATCCAAAAACATTCAGTACTTC.